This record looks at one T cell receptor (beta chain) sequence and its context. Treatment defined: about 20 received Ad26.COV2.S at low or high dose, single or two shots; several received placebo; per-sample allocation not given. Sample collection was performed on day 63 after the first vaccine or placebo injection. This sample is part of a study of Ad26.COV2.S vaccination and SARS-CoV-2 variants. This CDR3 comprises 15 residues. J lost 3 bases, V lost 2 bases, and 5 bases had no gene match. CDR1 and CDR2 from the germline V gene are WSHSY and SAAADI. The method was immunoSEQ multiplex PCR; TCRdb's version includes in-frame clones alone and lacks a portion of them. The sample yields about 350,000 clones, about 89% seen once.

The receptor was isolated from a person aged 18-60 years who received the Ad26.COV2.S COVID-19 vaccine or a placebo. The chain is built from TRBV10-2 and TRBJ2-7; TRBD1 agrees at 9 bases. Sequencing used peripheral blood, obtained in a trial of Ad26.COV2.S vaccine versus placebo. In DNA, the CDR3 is TGCGCCAGCAGTGAGCCCGGGACAGGGAACTACGAGCAGTACTTC. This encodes CASSEPGTGNYEQYF.